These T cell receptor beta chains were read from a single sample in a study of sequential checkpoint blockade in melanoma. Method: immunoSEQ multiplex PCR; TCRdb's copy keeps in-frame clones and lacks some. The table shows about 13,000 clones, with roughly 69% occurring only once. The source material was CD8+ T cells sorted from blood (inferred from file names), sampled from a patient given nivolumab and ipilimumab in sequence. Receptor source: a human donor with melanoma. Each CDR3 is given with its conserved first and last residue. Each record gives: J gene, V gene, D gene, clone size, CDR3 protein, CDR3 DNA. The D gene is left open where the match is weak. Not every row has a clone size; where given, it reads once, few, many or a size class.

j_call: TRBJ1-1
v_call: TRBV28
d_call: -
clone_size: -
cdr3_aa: CASSFGRVGEAFF
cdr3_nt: TGTGCCAGCAGTTTCGGCAGGGTTGGTGAAGCTTTCTTT

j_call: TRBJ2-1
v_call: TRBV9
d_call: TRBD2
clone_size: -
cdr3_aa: CASSKGGGGNEQFF
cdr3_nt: TGTGCCAGCAGCAAGGGCGGGGGGGGTAATGAGCAGTTCTTC

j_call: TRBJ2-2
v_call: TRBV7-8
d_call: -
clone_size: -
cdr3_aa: CASSQRGNTGELFF
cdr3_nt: TGTGCCAGCAGCCAGCGCGGAAACACCGGGGAGCTGTTTTTT

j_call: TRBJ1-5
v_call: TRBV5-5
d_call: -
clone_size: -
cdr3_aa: CASSFGTSNQPQHF
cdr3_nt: TGTGCCAGCAGCTTTGGCACTAGCAATCAGCCCCAGCATTTT

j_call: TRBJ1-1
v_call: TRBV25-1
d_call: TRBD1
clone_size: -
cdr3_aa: CASSESGTGDPEAFF
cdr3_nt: TGTGCCAGCAGTGAATCGGGGACAGGGGACCCTGAAGCTTTCTTT

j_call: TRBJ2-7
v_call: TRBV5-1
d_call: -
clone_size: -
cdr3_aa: CASSNSPYEQYF
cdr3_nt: TGCGCCAGCAGCAACAGCCCCTACGAGCAGTACTTC

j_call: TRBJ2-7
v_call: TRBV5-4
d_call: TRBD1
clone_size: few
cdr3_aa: CASSPTGGRDEQYF
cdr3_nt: TGTGCCAGCAGCCCAACAGGGGGTAGGGACGAGCAGTACTTC

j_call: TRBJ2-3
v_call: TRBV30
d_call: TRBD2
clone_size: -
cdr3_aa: CAWTPGGLAGADTQYF
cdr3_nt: TGTGCCTGGACCCCGGGGGGACTAGCGGGAGCTGATACGCAGTATTTT

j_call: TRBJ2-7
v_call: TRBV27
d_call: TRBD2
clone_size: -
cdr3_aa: CASSGRLAGEGLYEQYF
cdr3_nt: TGTGCCAGCAGTGGGAGACTAGCGGGAGAGGGGCTCTACGAGCAGTACTTC

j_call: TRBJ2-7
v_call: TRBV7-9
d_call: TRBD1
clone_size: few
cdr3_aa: CASSFTATGSYEQYF
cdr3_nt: TGTGCCAGCAGCTTTACGGCGACAGGGAGCTACGAGCAGTACTTC

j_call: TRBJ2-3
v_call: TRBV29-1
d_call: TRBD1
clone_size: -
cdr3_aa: CSVVHRGPDTQYF
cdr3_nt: TGCAGCGTTGTACACAGGGGCCCAGATACGCAGTATTTT

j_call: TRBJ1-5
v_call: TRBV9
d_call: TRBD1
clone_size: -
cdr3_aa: CASSLRDSYQPQHF
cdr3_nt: TGTGCCAGCAGCCTCCGGGACAGCTATCAGCCCCAGCATTTT

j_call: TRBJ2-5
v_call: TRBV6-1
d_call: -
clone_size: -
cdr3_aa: CASSEIAAGSDQETQYF
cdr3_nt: TGTGCCAGCAGTGAAATCGCGGCGGGTAGTGACCAAGAGACCCAGTACTTC

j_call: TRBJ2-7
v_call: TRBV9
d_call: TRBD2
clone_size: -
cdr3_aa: CASSVGEGRQVSSRKQYF
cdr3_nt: TGTGCCAGCAGCGTAGGGGAGGGACGGCAAGTCTCGTCCAGAAAGCAGTACTTC

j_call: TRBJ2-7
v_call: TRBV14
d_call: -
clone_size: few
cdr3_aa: CASSQVAGREQYF
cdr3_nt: TGTGCCAGCAGCCAAGTGGCAGGGAGGGAGCAGTACTTC

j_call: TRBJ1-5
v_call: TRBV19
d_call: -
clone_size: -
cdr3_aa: CASNRGGMRSNQPQHF
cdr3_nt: TGTGCCAGTAATCGCGGGGGGATGCGTAGCAATCAGCCCCAGCATTTT

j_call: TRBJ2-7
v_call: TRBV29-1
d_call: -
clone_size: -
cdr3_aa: CSVVGGSYEQYF
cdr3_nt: TGCAGCGTTGTGGGGGGATCCTACGAGCAGTACTTC

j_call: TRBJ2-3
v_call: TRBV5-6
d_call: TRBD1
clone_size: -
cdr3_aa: CASSWGTGASSDTQYF
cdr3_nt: TGTGCCAGCAGCTGGGGGACAGGGGCGTCGAGCGATACGCAGTATTTT

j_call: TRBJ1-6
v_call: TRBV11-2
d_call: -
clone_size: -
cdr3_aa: CASSLSGGSPLHF
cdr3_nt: TGTGCCAGCTCCCTCTCAGGCGGGTCACCCCTCCACTTT

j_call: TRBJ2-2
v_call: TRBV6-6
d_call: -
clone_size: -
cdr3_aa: CASSSTPNTGELFF
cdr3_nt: TGTGCCAGCAGTTCGACACCGAACACCGGGGAGCTGTTTTTT

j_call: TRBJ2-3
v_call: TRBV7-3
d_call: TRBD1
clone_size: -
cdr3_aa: CASSRTGGRLDTQYF
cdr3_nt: TGTGCCAGCAGCCGGACAGGGGGTCGTCTGGATACGCAGTATTTT

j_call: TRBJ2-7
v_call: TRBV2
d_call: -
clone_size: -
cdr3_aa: CASKDGQGFYEQYF
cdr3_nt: TGTGCCAGCAAGGATGGGCAGGGGTTCTACGAGCAGTACTTC